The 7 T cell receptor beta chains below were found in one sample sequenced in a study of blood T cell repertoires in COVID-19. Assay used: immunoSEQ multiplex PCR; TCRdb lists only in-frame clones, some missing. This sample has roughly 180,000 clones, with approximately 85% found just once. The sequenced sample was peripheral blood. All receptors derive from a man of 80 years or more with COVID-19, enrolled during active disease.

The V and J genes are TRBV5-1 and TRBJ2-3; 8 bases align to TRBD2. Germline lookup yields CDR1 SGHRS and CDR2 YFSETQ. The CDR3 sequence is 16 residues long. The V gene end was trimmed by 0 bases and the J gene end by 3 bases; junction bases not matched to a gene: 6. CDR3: CASSLGGSGVTDTQYF. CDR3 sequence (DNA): TGCGCCAGCAGCTTGGGGGGTAGCGGGGTTACAGATACGCAGTATTTT. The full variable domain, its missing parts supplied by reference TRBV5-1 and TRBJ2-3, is KAGVTQTPRYLIKTRGQQVTLSCSPISGHRSVSWYQQTPGQGLQFLFEYFSETQRNKGNFPGRFSGRQFSNSRSEMNVSTLELGDSALYLCASSLGGSGVTDTQYFGPGTRLTVL.

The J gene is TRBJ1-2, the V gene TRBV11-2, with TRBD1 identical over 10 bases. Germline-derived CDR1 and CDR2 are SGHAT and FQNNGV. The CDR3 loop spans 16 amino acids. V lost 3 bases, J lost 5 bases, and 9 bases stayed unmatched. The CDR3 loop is CASSFPGQGKSYGYTF. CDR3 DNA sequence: TGTGCCAGCAGCTTCCCGGGACAGGGGAAAAGTTATGGCTACACCTTC.

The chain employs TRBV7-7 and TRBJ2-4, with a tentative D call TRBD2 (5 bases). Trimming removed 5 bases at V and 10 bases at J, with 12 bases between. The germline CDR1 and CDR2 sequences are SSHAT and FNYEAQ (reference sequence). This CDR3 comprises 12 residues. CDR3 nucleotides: TGTGCCAGCAGCCCAGACGGGATTATTCAGTACTTC. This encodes CASSPDGIIQYF.

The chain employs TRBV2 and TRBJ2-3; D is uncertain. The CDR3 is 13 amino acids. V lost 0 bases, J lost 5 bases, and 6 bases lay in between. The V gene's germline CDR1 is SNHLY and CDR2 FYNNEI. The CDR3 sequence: CASSEARLDTQYF. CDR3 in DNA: TGTGCCAGCAGTGAAGCCAGGCTAGATACGCAGTATTTT.

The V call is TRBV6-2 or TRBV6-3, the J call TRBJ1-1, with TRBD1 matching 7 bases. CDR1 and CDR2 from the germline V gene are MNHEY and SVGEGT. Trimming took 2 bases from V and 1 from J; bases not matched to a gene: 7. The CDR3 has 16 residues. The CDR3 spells CASSYGWGQTNTEAFF. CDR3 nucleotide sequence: TGTGCCAGCAGTTACGGATGGGGACAGACGAACACTGAAGCTTTCTTT.

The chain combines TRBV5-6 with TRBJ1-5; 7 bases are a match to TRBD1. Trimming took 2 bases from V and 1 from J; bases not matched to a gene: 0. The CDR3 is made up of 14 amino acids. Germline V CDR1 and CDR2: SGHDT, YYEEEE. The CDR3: CASSLQGSNQPQHF. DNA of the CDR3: TGTGCCAGCAGCTTACAGGGGAGCAATCAGCCCCAGCATTTT.

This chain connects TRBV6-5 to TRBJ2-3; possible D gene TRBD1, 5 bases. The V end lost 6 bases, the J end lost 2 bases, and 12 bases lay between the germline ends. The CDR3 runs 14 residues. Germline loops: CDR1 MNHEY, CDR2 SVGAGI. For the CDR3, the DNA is TGTGCCAGCAGAGAGCTACAGGTCACAGATACGCAGTATTTT. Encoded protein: CASRELQVTDTQYF.